This TCR beta chain appears in the sequencing data of a study of human T cells and chemical hapten exposure. The overall study: Across the whole study, which lasted around 24 weeks, patients were given diphenylcyclopropenone on the scalp once a week. Readings were taken at 6 days from patch tests that had applied 0.01% DPC to the upper back. Whole-study findings and limits: Significantly greater numbers of large CDR3 similarity clusters came from expanded TCRs than from controls.

Time point given: pre-sensitization, week 0. The treatment denotes: therapeutic diphenylcyclopropenone sensitization with weekly scalp DPC. Sample donors consisted of patients with alopecia, aged 18 to 70 years, who were suitable for DPC. TCRdb ran MiXCR on the RACE reads and lists one entry per CDR3 protein. Here the sample spans 150,000 to 200,000 distinct CDR3 sequences, under 35% being singletons. Trimming took 5 bases from V and 8 from J, leaving 14 bases between them. The CDR3 contains 13 residues. Germline values: CDR1 SGHTA, CDR2 FQGTGA. Turning to this clonotype: The antigen remains unidentified.

The rearrangement links TRBV7-3 to TRBJ2-3, with D perhaps TRBD1 (7 bases). The sample was whole blood, taken in connection with sensitization to the hapten diphenylcyclopropenone (DPC). The receptor was isolated from a woman in her 30s with alopecia areata. Some clones in this sample may be carry-over from other donors' samples. The CDR3 sequence is CASSNRQGGTQYF. The DNA of the CDR3 is TGTGCCAGCAGCAACAGACAGGGAGGTACGCAGTATTTT. Complete variable domain (other parts from reference TRBV7-3 and TRBJ2-3): GAGVSQTPSNKVTEKGKYVELRCDPISGHTALYWYRQSLGQGPEFLIYFQGTGAADDSGLPNDRFFAVRPEGSVSTLKIQRTERGDSAVYLCASSNRQGGTQYFGPGTRLTVL.